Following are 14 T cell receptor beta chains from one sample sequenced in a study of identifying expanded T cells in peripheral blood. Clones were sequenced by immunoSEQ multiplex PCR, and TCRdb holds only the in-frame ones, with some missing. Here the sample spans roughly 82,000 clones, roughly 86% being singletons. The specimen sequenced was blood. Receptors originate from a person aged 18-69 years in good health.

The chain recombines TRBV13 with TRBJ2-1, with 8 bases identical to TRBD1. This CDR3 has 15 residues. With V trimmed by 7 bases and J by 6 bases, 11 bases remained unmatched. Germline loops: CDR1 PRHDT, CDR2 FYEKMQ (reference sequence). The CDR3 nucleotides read TGTGCCAGCACATATGGGCGGGACAGGAGCAATGAGCAGTTCTTC. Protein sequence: CASTYGRDRSNEQFF.

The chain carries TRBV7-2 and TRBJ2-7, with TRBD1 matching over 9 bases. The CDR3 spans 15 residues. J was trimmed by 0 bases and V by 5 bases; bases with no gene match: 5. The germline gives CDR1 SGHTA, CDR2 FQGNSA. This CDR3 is CASSPDRGSSYEQYF. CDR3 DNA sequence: TGTGCCAGCAGCCCCGACAGGGGGAGCTCCTACGAGCAGTACTTC.

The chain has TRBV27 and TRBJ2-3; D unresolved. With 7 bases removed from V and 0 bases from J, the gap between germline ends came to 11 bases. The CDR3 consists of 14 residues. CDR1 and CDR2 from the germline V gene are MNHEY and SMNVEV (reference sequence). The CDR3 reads CASTTRFSTDTQYF. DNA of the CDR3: TGTGCCAGCACCACGAGGTTTAGCACAGATACGCAGTATTTT.

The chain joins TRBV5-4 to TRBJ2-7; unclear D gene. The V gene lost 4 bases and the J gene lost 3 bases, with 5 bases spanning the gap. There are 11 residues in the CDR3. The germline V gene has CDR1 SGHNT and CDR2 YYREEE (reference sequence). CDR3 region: CASSANYEQYF. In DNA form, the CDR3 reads TGTGCCAGCAGCGCGAACTACGAGCAGTACTTC.

CDR3 coding DNA: TGTGCCAGCAGTTTCGGAGTGGCTGGAAACACCATATATTTT. As protein: CASSFGVAGNTIYF. This chain joins TRBV28 and TRBJ1-3; D unclear. Per germline, CDR1 MDHEN and CDR2 SYDVKM. The length of the CDR3 is 14 residues. V lost 3 bases and J 2 bases, leaving 8 bases between the germline ends.

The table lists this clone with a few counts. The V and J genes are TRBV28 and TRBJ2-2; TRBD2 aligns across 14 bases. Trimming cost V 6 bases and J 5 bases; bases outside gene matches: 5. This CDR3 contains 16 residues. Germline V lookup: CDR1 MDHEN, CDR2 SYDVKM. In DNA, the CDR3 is TGTGCCAGCAGCCGGGGACTAGCGGGAGCGACCGGGGAGCTGTTTTTT. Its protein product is CASSRGLAGATGELFF.

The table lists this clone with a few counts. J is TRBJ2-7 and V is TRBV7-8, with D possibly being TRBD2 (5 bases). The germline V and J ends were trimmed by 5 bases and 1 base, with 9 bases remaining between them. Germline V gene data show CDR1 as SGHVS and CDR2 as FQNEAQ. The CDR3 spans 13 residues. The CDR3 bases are TGTGCCAGCAGCACGAGGACTTCCTACGAGCAGTACTTC. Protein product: CASSTRTSYEQYF.

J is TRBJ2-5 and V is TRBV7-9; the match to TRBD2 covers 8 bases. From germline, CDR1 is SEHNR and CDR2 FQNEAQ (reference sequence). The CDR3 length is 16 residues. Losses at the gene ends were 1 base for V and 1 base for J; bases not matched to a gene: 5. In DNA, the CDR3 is TGTGCCAGCAGCTTAGAAAGCGGGAGAGGCCAAGAGACCCAGTACTTC. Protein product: CASSLESGRGQETQYF.

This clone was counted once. CDR3: CASSRSPGLGTGELFF. In DNA, the CDR3 is TGTGCCAGCAGCCGCAGTCCAGGGTTGGGGACCGGGGAGCTGTTTTTT. The J gene is TRBJ2-2, the V gene TRBV5-6; TRBD1 is a possible D gene (5 bases). This CDR3 has 16 residues. The germline CDR1 and CDR2 sequences are SGHDT and YYEEEE. Trimming pared 4 bases from V and 5 bases from J, leaving 18 bases between.

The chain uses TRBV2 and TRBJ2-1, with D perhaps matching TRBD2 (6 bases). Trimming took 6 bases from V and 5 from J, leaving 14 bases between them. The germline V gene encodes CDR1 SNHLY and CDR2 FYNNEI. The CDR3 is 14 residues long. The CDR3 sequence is CASRWEARNNEQFF. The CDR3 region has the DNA TGTGCCAGCAGGTGGGAGGCAAGAAACAATGAGCAGTTCTTC.

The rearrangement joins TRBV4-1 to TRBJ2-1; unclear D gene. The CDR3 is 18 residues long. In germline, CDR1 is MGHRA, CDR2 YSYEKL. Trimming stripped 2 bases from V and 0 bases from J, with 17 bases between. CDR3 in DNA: TGCGCCAGCAGCCAACCGGGCTGGGTGTTCGGCTCCTACAATGAGCAGTTCTTC. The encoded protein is CASSQPGWVFGSYNEQFF.

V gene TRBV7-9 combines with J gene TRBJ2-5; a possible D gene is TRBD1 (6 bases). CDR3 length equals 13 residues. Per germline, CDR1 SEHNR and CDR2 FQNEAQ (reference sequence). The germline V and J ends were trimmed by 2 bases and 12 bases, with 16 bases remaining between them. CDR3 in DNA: TGTGCCAGCAGCTTAACGTTCGAGGGGGATAAGTACTTC. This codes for CASSLTFEGDKYF. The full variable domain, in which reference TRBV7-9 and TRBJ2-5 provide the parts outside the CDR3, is DTGVSQNPRHKITKRGQNVTFRCDPISEHNRLYWYRQTLGQGPEFLTYFQNEAQLEKSRLLSDRFSAERPKGSFSTLEIQRTEQGDSAMYLCASSLTFEGDKYFGPGTRLLVL.

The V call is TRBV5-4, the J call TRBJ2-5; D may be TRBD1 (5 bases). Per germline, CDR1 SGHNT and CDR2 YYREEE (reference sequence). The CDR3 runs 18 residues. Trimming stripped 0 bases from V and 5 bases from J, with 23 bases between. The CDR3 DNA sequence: TGTGCCAGCAGCTTGGGTCAGGGAAGTTCCGGGTGGGCGGAGACCCAGTACTTC. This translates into CASSLGQGSSGWAETQYF.

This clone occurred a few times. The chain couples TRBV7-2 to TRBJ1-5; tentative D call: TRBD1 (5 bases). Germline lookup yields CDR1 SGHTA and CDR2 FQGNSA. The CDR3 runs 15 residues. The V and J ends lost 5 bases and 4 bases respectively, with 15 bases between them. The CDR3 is CASSQQVGGNQPQHF. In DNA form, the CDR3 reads TGTGCCAGCAGCCAGCAGGTTGGGGGTAATCAGCCCCAGCATTTT.